The clone carrying this T cell receptor beta chain is a singleton in its sample. Gene names refer to mouse genes. The read terminates 1 residue before the CDR3 end, so the remaining end is supplied by the germline J gene. The data derive from a study of tissue T cells after allogeneic stem cell transplantation. Sequenced by immunoSEQ multiplex PCR; TCRdb stores in-frame clones only, minus some. This sample carries just over 4,000 clones, less than 60% of them seen once, and the ten largest clones take about a third. Time point denoted: mouse harvest day 14 after allogeneic transplant. Each mouse received 10^7 T-cell-depleted marrow cells plus 10^6 splenic CD5+ T cells by tail vein. This mouse GVHD model was MHC-mismatched B6 to BALB/c, profiled day 7 or 14. This CDR3 is 14 amino acids long. Trimming removed 5 bases from V and 7 bases from J; junction bases left unmatched: 5. Per the germline V gene, CDR1 is LGHDT and CDR2 is YNNKQL (reference sequence).

The source material was lymph node tissue. The receptor's source is a female BALB/c mouse given C57BL/6 T cells with graft-versus-host disease after an allogeneic hematopoietic cell transplant. V gene TRBV4 combines with J gene TRBJ2-7, with 13 bases fitting TRBD2. The sequenced CDR3 bases are TGTGCCAGCAGCGGACTGGGGGGGCGCCGGGAACAGTAC. Its translation is CASSGLGGRREQY. The CDR3, in full, reads CASSGLGGRREQYF.